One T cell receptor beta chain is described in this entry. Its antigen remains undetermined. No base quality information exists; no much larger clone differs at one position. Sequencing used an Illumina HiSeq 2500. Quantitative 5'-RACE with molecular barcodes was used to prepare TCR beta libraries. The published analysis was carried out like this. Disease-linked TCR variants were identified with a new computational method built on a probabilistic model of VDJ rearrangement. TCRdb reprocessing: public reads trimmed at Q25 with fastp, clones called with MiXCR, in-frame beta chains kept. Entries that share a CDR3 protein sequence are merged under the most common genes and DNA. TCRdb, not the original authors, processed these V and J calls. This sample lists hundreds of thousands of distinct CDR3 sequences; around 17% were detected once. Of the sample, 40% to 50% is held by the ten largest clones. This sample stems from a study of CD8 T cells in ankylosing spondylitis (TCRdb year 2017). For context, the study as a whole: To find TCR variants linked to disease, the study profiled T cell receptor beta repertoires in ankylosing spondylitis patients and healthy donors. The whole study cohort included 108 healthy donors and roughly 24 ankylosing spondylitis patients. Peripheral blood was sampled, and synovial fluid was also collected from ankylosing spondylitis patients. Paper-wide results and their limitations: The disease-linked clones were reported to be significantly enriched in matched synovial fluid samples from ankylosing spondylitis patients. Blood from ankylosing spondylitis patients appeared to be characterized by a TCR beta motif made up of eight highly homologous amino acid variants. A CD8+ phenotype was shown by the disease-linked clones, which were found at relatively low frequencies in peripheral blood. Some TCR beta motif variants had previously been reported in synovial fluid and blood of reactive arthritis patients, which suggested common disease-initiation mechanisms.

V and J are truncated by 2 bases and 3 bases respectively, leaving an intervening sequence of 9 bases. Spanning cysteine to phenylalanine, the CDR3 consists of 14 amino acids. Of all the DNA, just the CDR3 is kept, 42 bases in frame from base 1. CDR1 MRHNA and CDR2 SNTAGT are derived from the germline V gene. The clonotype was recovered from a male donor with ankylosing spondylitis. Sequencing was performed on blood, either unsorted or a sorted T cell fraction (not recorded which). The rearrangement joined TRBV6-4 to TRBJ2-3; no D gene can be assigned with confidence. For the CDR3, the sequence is CASSDGGETDTQYF. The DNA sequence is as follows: TGTGCCAGCAGTGACGGTGGGGAAACAGATACGCAGTATTTT.